These 5 T cell receptor beta chains were sequenced from one sample in a study of a mutant IDH1 vaccine in newly diagnosed glioma. No cognate antigen is known for these TCRs. Here immunoSEQ multiplex PCR was the method, and the copy in TCRdb shows in-frame clones only, minus some. The sample includes 26,000 or so clones, around 78% seen only once; the top ten take 30% to 35%. The time point was: week 35, safety follow-up. One vaccine dose held 300 ug of mutant IDH1 20-mer peptide and came with topical imiquimod. The specimen was PBMCs, collected from a glioma patient whose treatment included an IDH1 peptide vaccine. All receptors derive from a man aged 25-45 years with glioma.

J is TRBJ2-5 and V is TRBV2; 9 nucleotides align to TRBD1. In germline, CDR1 is SNHLY, CDR2 FYNNEI. The trim removed 7 bases at V and 5 bases at J, leaving 8 bases unmatched. The CDR3 totals 14 residues. The CDR3 nucleotides are TGTGCCAGCACCTTGACAGGGGGTTTTGAGACCCAGTACTTC. Protein product: CASTLTGGFETQYF.

The genes are TRBV7-2 and TRBJ2-7; D possibly matches TRBD1 or TRBD2 (6 bases each). This CDR3 is built from 15 residues. Per the germline V gene, CDR1 is SGHTA and CDR2 is FQGNSA. V was trimmed by 5 bases and J by 5 bases, leaving 19 bases between them. The CDR3 is CASSRSQGGGHEQYF. CDR3 DNA: TGTGCCAGCAGCCGATCACAGGGAGGTGGTCACGAGCAGTACTTC.

The CDR3 coding sequence is TGTGCCAGCAGTGAAACTAGCGGAGGACCTCAAGAGACCCAGTACTTC. It translates to CASSETSGGPQETQYF. This sequence joins TRBV2 and TRBJ2-5; 8 bases match TRBD2. This CDR3 is 16 amino acids long. V trimming: 2 bases; J trimming: 2 bases; junction bases outside the gene matches: 7. Germline V gene sequence: CDR1 SNHLY, CDR2 FYNNEI. Looking up the rest from reference TRBV2 and TRBJ2-5 gives the full variable domain: EPEVTQTPSHQVTQMGQEVILRCVPISNHLYFYWYRQILGQKVEFLVSFYNNEISEKSEIFDDQFSVERPDGSNFTLKIRSTKLEDSAMYFCASSETSGGPQETQYFGPGTRLLVL.

The gene calls are TRBV27 and TRBJ1-5; the D is unclear. V dropped 5 bases and J dropped 3 bases, with 2 bases sitting between them. The V gene's germline CDR1 is MNHEY and CDR2 SMNVEV (reference sequence). This CDR3 region has 11 residues. The CDR3 protein is CASSNNQPQHF. CDR3 nucleotide sequence: TGTGCCAGCAGTAACAATCAGCCCCAGCATTTT.

This sequence joins TRBV7-8 and TRBJ2-7; 8 bases align to TRBD1. V was pared by 5 bases and J by 0 bases, with 6 bases of the junction left unmatched. Per germline, CDR1 SGHVS and CDR2 FQNEAQ. The CDR3 is 15 amino acids. The CDR3 sequence is CASSQEDRVSYEQYF. CDR3 in DNA: TGTGCCAGCAGCCAAGAGGACAGGGTCTCCTACGAGCAGTACTTC. Variable domain in full (rest from reference TRBV7-8 and TRBJ2-7): GAGVSQSPRYKVAKRGQDVALRCDPISGHVSLFWYQQALGQGPEFLTYFQNEAQLDKSGLPSDRFFAERPEGSVSTLKIQRTQQEDSAVYLCASSQEDRVSYEQYFGPGTRLTVT.